Below are 22 T cell receptor beta chains sequenced from a single sample in a study of blood T cell repertoires in COVID-19. Using immunoSEQ multiplex PCR, the repertoire was profiled, and TCRdb retains in-frame clones only, with some absent. The data contain approximately 300,000 clones, about nine tenths of them seen just once; the ten biggest clones take up roughly 5.3%. The sequencing input was PBMCs or T cells enriched from blood (not recorded which). These receptors came from a man in his sixties who had recovered from COVID-19.

The rearrangement joins TRBV5-3 to TRBJ2-2, with a possible D match to TRBD2 (5 bases). TRBV5-3 is treated as an ORF (open reading frame) with a function not yet certain. This CDR3 region has 13 residues. V gave up 6 bases and J gave up 7 bases, with 13 bases separating them. CDR3 loop: CARIPKRDGELFF. The CDR3 DNA reads TGTGCCAGAATCCCTAAGAGGGACGGGGAGCTGTTTTTT.

V usage is TRBV18 and J usage is TRBJ2-1, with D unresolved. This CDR3 comprises 13 residues. Per germline, CDR1 KGHSH and CDR2 LQKENI. V lost 6 bases to trimming and J lost 8 bases, with 14 bases between them. The CDR3 bases are TGTGCCAGCTCCCGGTCAACGTCCGATGAGCAGTTCTTC. Translated: CASSRSTSDEQFF.

The chain joins TRBV6-5 to TRBJ2-1; 12 nucleotides align to TRBD2. Germline-derived CDR1 and CDR2 are MNHEY and SVGAGI. V was pared by 5 bases and J by 6 bases, with 5 bases of the junction left unmatched. The CDR3 spans 15 residues. CDR3 in DNA: TGTGCCAGCAGTACAACTAGCGGGAGGTTCAATGAGCAGTTCTTC. Its protein is CASSTTSGRFNEQFF.

The CDR3 loop reads CASSVGGISSYNEQFF. DNA for the CDR3: TGTGCCAGCAGCGTAGGAGGGATTAGCTCCTACAATGAGCAGTTCTTC. This chain links TRBV9 with TRBJ2-1; tentatively, D is TRBD2 (5 bases). Germline V gives CDR1 SGDLS, CDR2 YYNGEE. V was shortened by 0 bases and J by 0 bases, with 10 bases between the two germline ends. The CDR3 consists of 16 residues.

The chain recombines TRBV5-4 with TRBJ2-1, with D tentatively TRBD1 (6 bases). The V and J ends lost 0 bases and 4 bases respectively, with 14 bases between them. The CDR3 is 16 amino acids. Per germline, CDR1 SGHNT and CDR2 YYREEE (reference sequence). CDR3 in amino acids: CASSLEGHGGYNEQFF. The DNA of the CDR3 is TGTGCCAGCAGCTTGGAGGGACACGGCGGATACAATGAGCAGTTCTTC.

This chain connects TRBV7-6 to TRBJ2-7; 7 positions match TRBD2. The CDR3 is 15 amino acids. CDR1 and CDR2 from the germline V gene are SGHVS and FNYEAQ. The J segment lost 0 bases and the V segment lost 3 bases, leaving 5 bases of the junction unmatched. CDR3 sequence (DNA): TGTGCCAGCAGCTTTCAAGCGGGGAGCTCCTACGAGCAGTACTTC. It yields the protein CASSFQAGSSYEQYF.

The gene calls are TRBV11-3 and TRBJ2-7; D possibly corresponds to TRBD1 (5 bases). The CDR3 is 15 amino acids. Looked up from germline, CDR1 is SGHNT and CDR2 is YENEEA. Trimming removed 2 bases at V and 4 bases at J, with 15 bases between. CDR3 DNA sequence: TGTGCCAGCAGCTTAAGGCAGGGCCCCGCTTACGAGCAGTACTTC. Its translation: CASSLRQGPAYEQYF.

The rearrangement links TRBV11-2 to TRBJ2-2, with no clear D. V lost 2 bases and J lost 5, with 9 bases in between. The CDR3 length is 14 residues. CDR1 and CDR2 (germline): SGHAT, FQNNGV. The CDR3 DNA reads TGTGCCAGCAGCTTATCCCTCCAGACCGGGGAGCTGTTTTTT. Its protein product is CASSLSLQTGELFF.

The count of this clone is one. The genes are TRBV19 and TRBJ1-6; 7 bases are shared with TRBD1. The V gene end was trimmed by 7 bases and the J gene end by 6 bases; junction bases not matched to a gene: 9. Looked up from germline, CDR1 is LNHDA and CDR2 is SQIVND (reference sequence). This CDR3 comprises 15 residues. DNA of the CDR3: TGTGCCAGTACCTCAGGTGGGACAGTTAATTCACCCCTCCACTTT. It encodes CASTSGGTVNSPLHF.

The chain links TRBV18 to TRBJ2-1; the match to TRBD2 covers 9 bases. Germline CDR1 and CDR2: KGHSH and LQKENI. Losses at the gene ends were 7 bases for V and 3 bases for J; bases not matched to a gene: 4. There are 14 residues in the CDR3. CDR3 amino acids: CASYKREVYNEQFF. CDR3 bases: TGTGCCAGCTATAAGCGGGAGGTCTACAATGAGCAGTTCTTC.

Concerning this clone itself: Different DNA sequences within this sample yield the same CDR3. This rearrangement joins TRBV27 to TRBJ2-7; the match to TRBD2 covers 11 bases. The CDR3 runs to 15 residues. With 5 bases clipped from V and 0 bases from J, the junction kept 3 bases outside the gene matches. Germline CDR1 is MNHEY and CDR2 is SMNVEV (reference sequence). The CDR3 protein is CASSPGTSGSYEQYF. DNA of the CDR3: TGTGCCAGCAGTCCCGGGACTAGCGGCTCCTACGAGCAGTACTTC.

DNA for the CDR3: TGTGCCAGCTCACCGGGTGCGGGACTAGCTAGGAATGAGCAGTTCTTC. Residues: CASSPGAGLARNEQFF. The chain has TRBV18 and TRBJ2-1; 9 nucleotides match TRBD2. Germline V gene lookup returns CDR1 KGHSH and CDR2 LQKENI. This CDR3 region has 16 residues. Trimming took 3 bases from V and 7 from J; bases not matched to a gene: 10.

CDR3 DNA: TGTGCCAGCAGTCCGTCAGGATACACAGATACGCAGTATTTT. Encoded protein: CASSPSGYTDTQYF. The V call is TRBV9, the J call TRBJ2-3; D unresolved. CDR1 is SGDLS, CDR2 YYNGEE, per germline. V lost 5 bases and J 2 bases, leaving 12 bases between the germline ends. The CDR3 consists of 14 residues.

The chain uses TRBV5-1 and TRBJ1-5, with 7 bases that match TRBD1. V shed 4 bases, J shed 2 bases, and the junction held 6 bases outside the gene matches. The length of the CDR3 is 15 residues. Per the germline V gene, CDR1 is SGHRS and CDR2 is YFSETQ. This CDR3 reads CASSPWTGGNQPQHF. The DNA of the CDR3 is TGCGCCAGCAGCCCTTGGACAGGCGGCAATCAGCCCCAGCATTTT.

The chain employs TRBV7-9 and TRBJ2-1; 14 bases are shared with TRBD2. V lost 3 bases and J lost 1; bases outside the gene matches: 5. The CDR3 has 18 residues. From germline, CDR1 is SEHNR and CDR2 FQNEAQ (reference sequence). CDR3 nucleotide sequence: TGTGCCAGCAGCTTGGGACTAGCGGGAGTAAGGTCCTACAATGAGCAGTTCTTC. Amino acid sequence: CASSLGLAGVRSYNEQFF.

The V gene is TRBV11-2, the J gene TRBJ2-2, with TRBD2 matching over 12 bases. The CDR3 has 16 amino acids. J was trimmed by 6 bases and V by 5 bases; bases with no gene match: 7. From germline, CDR1 is SGHAT and CDR2 FQNNGV. CDR3 protein: CASSVWTSGTAGELFF. CDR3 coding DNA: TGTGCCAGCAGCGTCTGGACTAGCGGGACGGCCGGGGAGCTGTTTTTT.

As DNA, the CDR3 is TGCGCCAGCAGCCACAGGGAGAACACCGGGGAGCTGTTTTTT. Translated, it gives CASSHRENTGELFF. V is TRBV4-3 and J is TRBJ2-2; D is perhaps TRBD1 (5 bases). CDR3 length equals 14 residues. Germline loops: CDR1 LGHNA, CDR2 YSLEER. The V gene lost 3 bases and the J gene lost 1 base, with 6 bases spanning the gap.

On this clone itself: Other nucleotide sequences in the sample specify the same CDR3. V usage is TRBV5-1 and J usage is TRBJ2-3; 9 bases match TRBD2. Germline assignment: CDR1 SGHRS and CDR2 YFSETQ. The CDR3 spans 14 residues. V dropped 1 base and J dropped 6; count of bases not matched to a gene: 3. In DNA, the CDR3 is TGCGCCAGCAGCTTGTTAGCGGGAGCGGATACGCAGTATTTT. This gives the protein CASSLLAGADTQYF.

This clone was counted only a few times. CDR3 sequence (DNA): TGTGCCACCAGCAGGGAGATCTTCGGGACTAACCACGAGCAGTACTTC. This codes for CATSREIFGTNHEQYF. This chain joins TRBV15 and TRBJ2-7; 7 bases line up with TRBD2. The V gene end was trimmed by 3 bases and the J gene end by 5 bases; junction bases not matched to a gene: 13. The length of the CDR3 is 16 residues. The germline gives CDR1 LNHNV, CDR2 YYDKDF (reference sequence).

The V call is TRBV18, the J call TRBJ2-2; 9 bases align to TRBD1. J lost 1 base, V lost 6 bases, and 6 bases had no gene match. The length of the CDR3 is 16 residues. CDR1 is KGHSH and CDR2 is LQKENI in the germline V gene. The CDR3 here is CASSPNRGRNTGELFF. As DNA, the CDR3 is TGTGCCAGCTCCCCCAACAGGGGGCGGAACACCGGGGAGCTGTTTTTT. Full variable domain (missing parts from reference TRBV18 and TRBJ2-2): NAGVMQNPRHLVRRRGQEARLRCSPMKGHSHVYWYRQLPEEGLKFMVYLQKENIIDESGMPKERFSAEFPKEGPSILRIQQVVRGDSAAYFCASSPNRGRNTGELFFGEGSRLTVL.

The chain couples TRBV7-2 to TRBJ2-2; TRBD2 agrees at 11 bases. This CDR3 contains 16 residues. The germline gives CDR1 SGHTA, CDR2 FQGNSA. V lost 4 bases, J lost 4 bases, and 5 bases stayed unmatched. The CDR3 reads CASSYTSGSTTGELFF. CDR3 nucleotide sequence: TGTGCCAGCAGCTACACTAGCGGGAGTACCACCGGGGAGCTGTTTTTT. Variable domain in full (rest from reference TRBV7-2 and TRBJ2-2): GAGVSQSPSNKVTEKGKDVELRCDPISGHTALYWYRQSLGQGLEFLIYFQGNSAPDKSGLPSDRFSAERTGGSVSTLTIQRTQQEDSAVYLCASSYTSGSTTGELFFGEGSRLTVL.

The chain links TRBV6-2 or TRBV6-3 to TRBJ2-1; D gene uncertain. This CDR3 region has 15 residues. Trimming left V 4 bases short and J 6 bases short, with 16 bases between. Germline lookup yields CDR1 MNHEY and CDR2 SVGEGT. This chain's CDR3 is CASSLGLLTSNEQFF. For the CDR3, the DNA is TGTGCCAGCAGTTTGGGCCTCCTTACGTCCAATGAGCAGTTCTTC.